The next 8 T cell receptor beta chains were all read from a single sample in a study of blood T cells in healthy people across ages (dated by TCRdb to the mid-2010s). Libraries were built with 5' RACE. For sequencing, an Illumina HiSeq 2500 was employed. A second PCR of roughly 7 to 11 cycles was performed with a sample-barcoded 5' primer and a J-beta primer mix. Starting from the raw public reads, TCRdb applied fastp trimming at Q25, assembled clones with MiXCR and retained in-frame beta chains. Entries that share a CDR3 protein sequence are merged under the most common genes and DNA. The sample includes fewer than 950,000 distinct CDR3 sequences, with 35% to 40% observed a single time. The ten largest account for approximately 13% of the sample. Sequencing was carried out using blood. These receptors were taken from a man younger than 35 in good health.

The V and J genes are TRBV15 and TRBJ2-3; D possibly corresponds to TRBD2 (7 bases). The CDR3 extends over 16 amino acids. The germline V and J ends were trimmed by 0 bases and 2 bases, with 12 bases remaining between them. Looked up from germline, CDR1 is LNHNV and CDR2 is YYDKDF (reference sequence). CDR3 in amino acids: CATSRDGGGPTDTQYF. CDR3 bases: TGTGCCACCAGCAGAGATGGCGGGGGCCCCACAGATACGCAGTATTTT.

This chain links TRBV7-9 with TRBJ2-1; D might be TRBD1 (5 bases). The V end lost 3 bases, the J end lost 3 bases, and 12 bases lay between the germline ends. This CDR3 comprises 15 residues. Germline V gene lookup returns CDR1 SEHNR and CDR2 FQNEAQ (reference sequence). The CDR3 bases are TGTGCCAGCAGCTTGGGGCCTCTCAACTACAATGAGCAGTTCTTC. This sequence encodes CASSLGPLNYNEQFF.

The chain is built from TRBV20-1 and TRBJ1-1; D is ambiguous. The length of the CDR3 is 18 residues. Trimming pared 2 bases from V and 0 bases from J, leaving 22 bases between. Looked up from germline, CDR1 is DFQATT and CDR2 is SNEGSKA (reference sequence). The CDR3 DNA follows: TGCAGTGCTAGACCAAATGGACGGGGAGGCCACATGAACACTGAAGCTTTCTTT. Its protein is CSARPNGRGGHMNTEAFF.

This chain uses TRBV25-1 with TRBJ2-7; D is uncertain. The CDR3 consists of 11 residues. Germline values: CDR1 MGHDK, CDR2 SYGVNS. The germline V and J ends were trimmed by 0 bases and 8 bases, with 5 bases remaining between them. Here the CDR3 reads CASSEYSQQYF. The CDR3 coding sequence is TGTGCCAGCAGTGAATACAGCCAGCAGTACTTC.

This clonotype was counted between two and nine times. The chain combines TRBV6-6 with TRBJ1-4; a possible D gene is TRBD1 (5 bases). Between the trimmed V and J ends, which lost 6 bases and 8 bases, there was a span of 19 bases. The germline CDR1 and CDR2 sequences are MNHNY and SVGAGI (reference sequence). This CDR3 comprises 15 residues. CDR3 sequence reads: CASSHSSSGREKLFF. In DNA, the CDR3 is TGTGCCAGCAGCCACTCCTCCTCGGGACGCGAAAAACTGTTTTTT.

This clonotype was recorded at least ten times. The chain joins TRBV12-3 or TRBV12-4 to TRBJ2-1; 7 positions agree with TRBD1. The V gene end was trimmed by 6 bases and the J gene end by 10 bases; junction bases not matched to a gene: 12. The CDR3 runs to 14 residues. CDR3 DNA sequence: TGTGCCAGCAGCAAAACCGGGGACAGCAGAGAGCAGTTCTTC. This sequence encodes CASSKTGDSREQFF.

The rearrangement joins TRBV6-5 to TRBJ2-5, with a tentative D call TRBD2 (5 bases). V was cut by 8 bases and J by 1 base, with 14 bases left in between. The CDR3 sequence is 14 residues long. CDR1 is MNHEY and CDR2 is SVGAGI in the germline V gene. In DNA form, the CDR3 reads TGTGCCAGCCCCTCATCGGAGGTCCAAGAGACCCAGTACTTC. It codes for CASPSSEVQETQYF.

This clonotype was detected only a few times. The chain uses TRBV5-1 and TRBJ1-6, with D tentatively TRBD1 (5 bases). This CDR3 spans 14 amino acids. The germline V gene encodes CDR1 SGHRS and CDR2 YFSETQ. Trimming cost V 4 bases and J 10 bases, with 15 bases left between them. This CDR3 is CASSPDGGESPLHF. CDR3 DNA sequence: TGCGCCAGCAGCCCGGACGGGGGAGAATCACCCCTCCACTTT.